These 8 T cell receptor beta chains share one sample of origin, sequenced in a study of a mutant IDH1 vaccine in newly diagnosed glioma. Only in-frame clones appear in the TCRdb table, and some are missing; sequencing was by immunoSEQ multiplex PCR. The repertoire holds about 67,000 clones, about 83% seen once, with about 4.8% in the top ten. The time point denotes: baseline, week 1 (first vaccination visit). Treatment denoted: pre-vaccination baseline after standard-of-care therapy. Specimen: peripheral blood mononuclear cells (PBMCs), collected from a glioma patient treated with radiotherapy, temozolomide or both. These receptors all stem from a woman between 18 and 29 years old with glioma. Some clones in this sample may be carry-over from other donors' samples.

The chain joins TRBV29-1 to TRBJ2-7, with TRBD2 as a possible D gene (5 bases). The ends were cut back, 6 bases at V and 2 bases at J, with 14 bases in the middle. The CDR3 contains 13 residues. In germline, CDR1 is SQVTM, CDR2 ANQGSEA. DNA for the CDR3: TGCAGCGTGGAAAGCGAGGGCGCCTACGAGCAGTACTTC. Its translation is CSVESEGAYEQYF.

This rearrangement joins TRBV23-1 to TRBJ1-6, with TRBD1 identical over 11 bases. TRBV23-1 is an ORF, with its function uncertain. The CDR3 consists of 20 residues. Unmatched junction bases numbered 12, after V lost 3 bases and J lost 2 bases. The CDR3 DNA reads as TGCGCCAGCAGTCACCCGGACAGGGGGCGCGAGAACCCCTATAATTCACCCCTCCACTTT. Residues: CASSHPDRGRENPYNSPLHF.

DNA for the CDR3: TGTGCCAGCAGCTTGCAGGGAAGGGGCTCCTATAATTCACCCCTCCACTTT. It translates to CASSLQGRGSYNSPLHF. The genes are TRBV5-6 and TRBJ1-6; D may be TRBD1 (5 bases). This CDR3 spans 17 amino acids. The V gene lost 1 base and the J gene lost 0 bases, with 11 bases spanning the gap. The germline V gene has CDR1 SGHDT and CDR2 YYEEEE.

The CDR3 region has the DNA TGTGCCTGGAGTCCTATAGGACAGAAAGATCAGCCCCAGCATTTT. This encodes CAWSPIGQKDQPQHF. The chain employs TRBV30 and TRBJ1-5; TRBD1 might be the D (6 bases). CDR1 GTSNPN and CDR2 SVGIG come from the germline V gene (reference sequence). The CDR3 extends over 15 amino acids. Deletions cut 2 bases from V and 5 bases from J, with 16 bases between.

Of note for this clone: An end of the junction differs from the germline gene, which may be a read error. The chain employs TRBV6-6 and TRBJ1-5, with D perhaps matching TRBD1 (5 bases). Germline lookup yields CDR1 MNHNY and CDR2 SVGAGI (reference sequence). The CDR3 consists of 12 residues. CDR3 region: CASSYEAGPRDF. Written as DNA, the CDR3 is TGTGCCAGCAGTTACGAGGCAGGGCCGCGGGATTTT.

The gene calls are TRBV19 and TRBJ1-1; no firm D call. Trimming removed 6 bases from V and 0 bases from J, with 14 bases in between. The CDR3 loop spans 15 amino acids. Germline CDR1 LNHDA, CDR2 SQIVND (reference sequence). CDR3 amino acids: CASRAGGNMNTEAFF. DNA for the CDR3: TGTGCCAGTAGGGCGGGCGGGAATATGAACACTGAAGCTTTCTTT.

The rearrangement joins TRBV7-9 to TRBJ1-1; D ambiguous. The length of the CDR3 is 14 residues. The V gene lost 3 bases and the J gene lost 4 bases, with 12 bases spanning the gap. Germline V gene sequence: CDR1 SEHNR, CDR2 FQNEAQ (reference sequence). The CDR3 sequence: CASSFIRSSTEAFF. DNA of the CDR3: TGTGCCAGCAGCTTCATCAGGAGTTCCACTGAAGCTTTCTTT. Drawing the rest from reference TRBV7-9 and TRBJ1-1, the complete variable domain is DTGVSQNPRHKITKRGQNVTFRCDPISEHNRLYWYRQTLGQGPEFLTYFQNEAQLEKSRLLSDRFSAERPKGSFSTLEIQRTEQGDSAMYLCASSFIRSSTEAFFGQGTRLTVV.

V and J are TRBV27 and TRBJ1-4; D unclear. The V end was cut by 1 base, the J end by 7 bases, with 13 bases between. Looked up from germline, CDR1 is MNHEY and CDR2 is SMNVEV (reference sequence). The CDR3 runs to 15 residues. The CDR3 DNA is TGTGCCAGCAGTTTATTCGGGCCGATTAGTGAAAAACTGTTTTTT. Translated: CASSLFGPISEKLFF.